The sequence of this T cell receptor (beta chain) was determined in a study of blood T cells in healthy people across ages. Study-wide points: Across the age range, TCR beta diversity per million T cells fell in a roughly linear way.

Then a second PCR, running roughly 7 to 11 cycles, was carried out with a sample-barcoded 5' primer and a J-beta primer mix. TCRdb called the 5' RACE reads again in MiXCR, with one record for every CDR3 protein. The table lists fewer than 1.5 million distinct CDR3 sequences, approximately 40% of them singletons. In regard to this clonotype: The antigen is unknown.

The CDR3 sequence is 16 residues long. Germline CDR1 reads MNHEY; CDR2 reads SVGAGI. V was clipped by 2 bases and J by 13 bases; unmatched bases: 17. V usage is TRBV6-5 and J usage is TRBJ2-4; 7 positions agree with TRBD1. The sequenced sample was blood. This TCR derives from a woman aged 18-29 years in good health. This CDR3 reads CASSYEMTGFTNEQYF. The CDR3 DNA reads TGTGCCAGCAGTTACGAGATGACAGGGTTTACCAATGAGCAGTACTTC.